These T cell receptor beta chains were read from a single sample in a study of blood T cell repertoires in COVID-19. Assay: immunoSEQ multiplex PCR; the TCRdb copy retains only in-frame clones and omits some. The sample holds more than 150,000 clones, 65% to 90% seen once. Sequencing input: peripheral blood. Receptor source: a man between 60 and 75 years old with acute or convalescent COVID-19. Both conserved end residues are part of each CDR3. A D gene is named only where the DNA matches it firmly. Rows give clone size only sometimes, using once, few, many, or a class for an expanded clone.

clone_size: NA
j_call: TRBJ2-1
d_call: NA
v_call: TRBV5-1
cdr3_nt: TGCGCCAGCGGCCGAGGGCAGAACTCCTACAATGAGCAGTTCTTC
cdr3_aa: CASGRGQNSYNEQFF

clone_size: once
j_call: TRBJ1-5
d_call: NA
v_call: TRBV24-1
cdr3_nt: TGTGCCACCAGCGGGCAGGGCGGAGAACAGCCCCAGCATTTT
cdr3_aa: CATSGQGGEQPQHF

clone_size: NA
j_call: TRBJ2-7
d_call: NA
v_call: TRBV29-1
cdr3_nt: TGCAGCGAAGGGACAGGGGTAAGTCTAGCGGGGACGAATAGCTCCTACGAGCAGTACTTC
cdr3_aa: CSEGTGVSLAGTNSSYEQYF

clone_size: once
j_call: TRBJ2-3
d_call: TRBD1
v_call: TRBV13
cdr3_nt: TGTGCCAGCACCCTGGACAGGGCATCAGATACGCAGTATTTT
cdr3_aa: CASTLDRASDTQYF

clone_size: few
j_call: TRBJ1-5
d_call: TRBD1
v_call: TRBV27
cdr3_nt: TGTGCCAGCAGTTTGTCGGGGCAGGGGGCCGCCGGGAGCAATCAGCCCCAGCATTTT
cdr3_aa: CASSLSGQGAAGSNQPQHF

clone_size: NA
j_call: TRBJ2-5
d_call: TRBD1
v_call: TRBV5-1
cdr3_nt: TGCGCCAGCAGCTTTAGACAGGGGGGCTACCTCCAAGAGACCCAGTACTTC
cdr3_aa: CASSFRQGGYLQETQYF

clone_size: NA
j_call: TRBJ1-6
d_call: NA
v_call: TRBV18
cdr3_nt: TGTGCCAGCTCACCCACCTTCGACAACTCACCCCTCCACTTT
cdr3_aa: CASSPTFDNSPLHF

clone_size: NA
j_call: TRBJ2-7
d_call: NA
v_call: TRBV5-1
cdr3_nt: TGCGCCAGCAGCTCCTGGACAGACTCCTACGAGCAGTACTTC
cdr3_aa: CASSSWTDSYEQYF

clone_size: NA
j_call: TRBJ1-4
d_call: NA
v_call: TRBV10-1
cdr3_nt: TGCGCCAGCAGTGACCCACTGACAGACAGAACTAATGAAAAACTGTTTTTT
cdr3_aa: CASSDPLTDRTNEKLFF

clone_size: NA
j_call: TRBJ1-2
d_call: TRBD1
v_call: TRBV28
cdr3_nt: TGTGCCAGCAGTCCCTCGGACAGGCCTTATGGCTACACCTTC
cdr3_aa: CASSPSDRPYGYTF

clone_size: NA
j_call: TRBJ1-2
d_call: NA
v_call: TRBV12-3/TRBV12-4
cdr3_nt: TGTGCCAGCAGCCTAGGAAATGGCTACACCTTC
cdr3_aa: CASSLGNGYTF

clone_size: once
j_call: TRBJ2-3
d_call: TRBD2
v_call: TRBV28
cdr3_nt: TGTGCCAGCAGTTTACTAGCGGGAGATATCTCGTATACGCAGTATTTT
cdr3_aa: CASSLLAGDISYTQYF

clone_size: NA
j_call: TRBJ2-1
d_call: TRBD2
v_call: TRBV27
cdr3_nt: TGTGCCAGCAGTAACTACGGAGCGGGAGGGCCAGATGAGCAGTTCTTC
cdr3_aa: CASSNYGAGGPDEQFF

clone_size: NA
j_call: TRBJ2-3
d_call: NA
v_call: TRBV3-1/TRBV3-2
cdr3_nt: TGTGCCAGCAGCCAAGGAGGGCAGAGTACGCAGTATTTT
cdr3_aa: CASSQGGQSTQYF

clone_size: NA
j_call: TRBJ1-5
d_call: TRBD1
v_call: TRBV9
cdr3_nt: TGTGCCAGCAGCCTAACGGGACAGGATCAGCCCCAGCATTTT
cdr3_aa: CASSLTGQDQPQHF

clone_size: NA
j_call: TRBJ1-3
d_call: TRBD1
v_call: TRBV6-5
cdr3_nt: TGTGCCAGCAGTTCGGACAGGATAAGCTCTGGAAACACCATATATTTT
cdr3_aa: CASSSDRISSGNTIYF

clone_size: NA
j_call: TRBJ1-1
d_call: TRBD1
v_call: TRBV6-5
cdr3_nt: TGTGCCAGCACCAACAGGGGGGACACTGAAGCTTTCTTT
cdr3_aa: CASTNRGDTEAFF

clone_size: once
j_call: TRBJ1-1
d_call: NA
v_call: TRBV4-1
cdr3_nt: TGCGCCAGCAGCCACCGTGGAGGGGCAGTTAACACTGAAGCTTTCTTT
cdr3_aa: CASSHRGGAVNTEAFF

clone_size: NA
j_call: TRBJ2-1
d_call: TRBD2
v_call: TRBV27
cdr3_nt: TGTGCCAGCAGTCCGACTAGCGGGAGTAAACGTGAGCAGTTCTTC
cdr3_aa: CASSPTSGSKREQFF

clone_size: NA
j_call: TRBJ2-1
d_call: TRBD2
v_call: TRBV3-1/TRBV3-2
cdr3_nt: TGTGCCAGCAGCCAAGACTGGGGACTAGCGGGAGGGCCGGTCAATGAGCAGTTCTTC
cdr3_aa: CASSQDWGLAGGPVNEQFF

clone_size: NA
j_call: TRBJ2-4
d_call: NA
v_call: TRBV9
cdr3_nt: TGTGCCAGCAGCGTAGACCATACTACCAAAAACATTCAGTACTTC
cdr3_aa: CASSVDHTTKNIQYF

clone_size: NA
j_call: TRBJ2-4
d_call: TRBD1
v_call: TRBV5-1
cdr3_nt: TGCGCCAGCAGCCCCGGACAGGGGCTTGCCAAAAACATTCAGTACTTC
cdr3_aa: CASSPGQGLAKNIQYF

clone_size: NA
j_call: TRBJ2-2
d_call: TRBD1
v_call: TRBV13
cdr3_nt: TGTGCCAGCAGCTTAGTGGTCCGGACAGGTTCCGGGGAGCTGTTTTTT
cdr3_aa: CASSLVVRTGSGELFF

clone_size: few
j_call: TRBJ1-6
d_call: NA
v_call: TRBV30
cdr3_nt: TGTGCCTGGAGACCCTCAGGGTCAGGTTCACCCCTCCACTTT
cdr3_aa: CAWRPSGSGSPLHF

clone_size: few
j_call: TRBJ2-7
d_call: TRBD1
v_call: TRBV18
cdr3_nt: TGTGCCAGCTCACTAACCTCAAGGGCAGGGGGCAGGGCCTACGAGCAGTACTTC
cdr3_aa: CASSLTSRAGGRAYEQYF

clone_size: once
j_call: TRBJ2-1
d_call: TRBD1
v_call: TRBV3-1/TRBV3-2
cdr3_nt: TGTGCCAGCAGCCAGACAGGGGGGAGGCAGTTCTTC
cdr3_aa: CASSQTGGRQFF

clone_size: once
j_call: TRBJ2-2
d_call: NA
v_call: TRBV30
cdr3_nt: TGTGCCTGGAGTGTAACCTCGGGCACCGGGGAGCTGTTTTTT
cdr3_aa: CAWSVTSGTGELFF

clone_size: NA
j_call: TRBJ1-1
d_call: NA
v_call: TRBV19
cdr3_nt: TGTGCCAGTAGTATAGTAAGCAGGGTCGACGTTGAAGCTTTCTTT
cdr3_aa: CASSIVSRVDVEAFF

clone_size: NA
j_call: TRBJ1-2
d_call: NA
v_call: TRBV28
cdr3_nt: TGTGCCAGCAGGAGTAGTCATAACTATGGCTACACCTTC
cdr3_aa: CASRSSHNYGYTF

clone_size: NA
j_call: TRBJ2-5
d_call: NA
v_call: TRBV6-4
cdr3_nt: TGTGCCAGCAGTGGAGGGTTATGGGAGACCCAGTACTTC
cdr3_aa: CASSGGLWETQYF

clone_size: few
j_call: TRBJ1-4
d_call: TRBD1
v_call: TRBV3-1/TRBV3-2
cdr3_nt: TGTGCCAGCAGCCATTCTCACGGACAGGGAGATGAAAAACTGTTTTTT
cdr3_aa: CASSHSHGQGDEKLFF

clone_size: NA
j_call: TRBJ1-2
d_call: NA
v_call: TRBV18
cdr3_nt: TGTGCCAGCTCACCAGCGGGACCGCTAAACGGGAACTATGGCTACACCTTC
cdr3_aa: CASSPAGPLNGNYGYTF

clone_size: NA
j_call: TRBJ2-2
d_call: NA
v_call: TRBV6-1
cdr3_nt: TGTGCCAGCAGTGAGACGATCCTGGGGACTCCCAGAGGGACCGGGGAGCTGTTTTTT
cdr3_aa: CASSETILGTPRGTGELFF

clone_size: NA
j_call: TRBJ2-3
d_call: NA
v_call: TRBV18
cdr3_nt: TGTGCCAGCTCCCTAAGGACTACACTGGGGCAGCCAGATACGCAGTATTTT
cdr3_aa: CASSLRTTLGQPDTQYF

clone_size: NA
j_call: TRBJ1-3
d_call: NA
v_call: TRBV7-8
cdr3_nt: TGTGCCAGCAGCCAGATGAGGGTCTTGCCGGGAAACACCATATATTTT
cdr3_aa: CASSQMRVLPGNTIYF

clone_size: NA
j_call: TRBJ2-1
d_call: NA
v_call: TRBV9
cdr3_nt: TGTGCCAGCAGCGTGAGCGGGTCCTACAATGAGCAGTTCTTC
cdr3_aa: CASSVSGSYNEQFF